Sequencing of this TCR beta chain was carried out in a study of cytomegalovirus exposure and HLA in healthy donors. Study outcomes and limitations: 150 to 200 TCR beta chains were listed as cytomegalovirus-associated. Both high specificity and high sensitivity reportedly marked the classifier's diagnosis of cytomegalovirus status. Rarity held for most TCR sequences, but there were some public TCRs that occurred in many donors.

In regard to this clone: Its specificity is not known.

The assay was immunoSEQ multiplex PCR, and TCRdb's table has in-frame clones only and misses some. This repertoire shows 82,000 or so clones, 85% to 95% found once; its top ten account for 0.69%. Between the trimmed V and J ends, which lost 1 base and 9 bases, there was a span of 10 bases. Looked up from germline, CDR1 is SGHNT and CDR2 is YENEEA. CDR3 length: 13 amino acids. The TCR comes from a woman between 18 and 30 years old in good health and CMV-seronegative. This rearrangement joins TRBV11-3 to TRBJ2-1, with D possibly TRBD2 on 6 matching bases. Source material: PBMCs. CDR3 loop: CASSLAGVGEQFF. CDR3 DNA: TGTGCCAGCAGCTTAGCGGGAGTTGGTGAGCAGTTCTTC.